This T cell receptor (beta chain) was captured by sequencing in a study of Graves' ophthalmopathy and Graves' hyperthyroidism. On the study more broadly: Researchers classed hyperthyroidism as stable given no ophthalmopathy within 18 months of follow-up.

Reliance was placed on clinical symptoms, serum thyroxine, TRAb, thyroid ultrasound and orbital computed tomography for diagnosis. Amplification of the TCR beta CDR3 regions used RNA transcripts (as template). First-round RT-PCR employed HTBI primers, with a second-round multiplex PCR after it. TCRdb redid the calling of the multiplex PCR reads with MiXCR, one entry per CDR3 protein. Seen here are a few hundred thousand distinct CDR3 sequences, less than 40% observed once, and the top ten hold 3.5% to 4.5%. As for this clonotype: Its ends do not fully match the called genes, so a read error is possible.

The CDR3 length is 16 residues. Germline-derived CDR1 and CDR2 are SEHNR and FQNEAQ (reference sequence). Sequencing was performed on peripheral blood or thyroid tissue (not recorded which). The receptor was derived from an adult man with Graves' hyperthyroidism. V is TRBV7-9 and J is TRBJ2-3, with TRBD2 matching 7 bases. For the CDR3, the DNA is TGTGCCAGCAGCGTAGCTAGCGGCAGAAGCACAGATACGCAGTATTTT. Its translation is CASSVASGRSTDTQYF.